These 30 T cell receptor beta chains came from one sample sequenced in a study of T cell responses to AZD1222 COVID-19 vaccine. The table came from immunoSEQ multiplex PCR; TCRdb's copy has only in-frame clones and leaves some out. The repertoire has 100,000 to 150,000 clones, roughly nine tenths of them found once; the top ten carry 7.2%. Sequences were derived from peripheral blood, sampled on day 0 of AZD1222 vaccination. The receptors stem from an adult in good health.

The chain carries TRBV11-2 and TRBJ2-6; TRBD2 is a possible D gene (5 bases). The V gene's germline CDR1 is SGHAT and CDR2 FQNNGV. V was trimmed by 5 bases and J by 1 base, leaving 12 bases between them. The CDR3 has 16 residues. The CDR3 protein is CASSNYRGSGANVLTF. CDR3 sequence (DNA): TGTGCCAGCAGCAATTACCGGGGATCTGGGGCCAACGTCCTGACTTTC. Full variable domain (missing parts from reference TRBV11-2 and TRBJ2-6): EAGVAQSPRYKIIEKRQSVAFWCNPISGHATLYWYQQILGQGPKLLIQFQNNGVVDDSQLPKDRFSAERLKGVDSTLKIQPAKLEDSAVYLCASSNYRGSGANVLTFGAGSRLTVL.

The chain combines TRBV15 with TRBJ2-2; 7 positions agree with TRBD2. CDR3 length: 15 residues. Germline values: CDR1 LNHNV, CDR2 YYDKDF (reference sequence). With V trimmed by 3 bases and J by 7 bases, 8 bases remained unmatched. The CDR3 bases are TGTGCCACCAGCAGGGGAGGGCGGGAAGTCGGGGAGCTGTTTTTT. This translates into CATSRGGREVGELFF.

This chain uses TRBV27 with TRBJ1-1; no clear D gene. CDR3 length: 14 amino acids. The V and J ends lost 2 bases and 6 bases respectively, with 13 bases between them. Germline CDR1 and CDR2: MNHEY and SMNVEV (reference sequence). CDR3 bases: TGTGCCAGCAGTTTAGTCGCGGGTGTGGCTGAAGCTTTCTTT. Its protein product is CASSLVAGVAEAFF.

This chain uses TRBV28 with TRBJ1-2; 9 nucleotides match TRBD1. The CDR3 is made up of 16 amino acids. Germline CDR1 reads MDHEN; CDR2 reads SYDVKM. V lost 3 bases and J lost 7; bases outside the gene matches: 12. The CDR3 sequence: CASSFLPGQGRGGYTF. CDR3 DNA sequence: TGTGCCAGCAGTTTCTTACCGGGACAGGGTCGAGGTGGCTACACCTTC.

This chain's CDR3 is CASSDPREDSGANVLTF. CDR3 nucleotides: TGTGCCAGCAGCGACCCCCGCGAGGACTCTGGGGCCAACGTCCTGACTTTC. This chain joins TRBV9 and TRBJ2-6; D is ambiguous. Germline V CDR1 and CDR2: SGDLS, YYNGEE. This CDR3 contains 17 residues. Trimming cost V 3 bases and J 0 bases, with 13 bases left between them.

The V and J genes are TRBV5-1 and TRBJ2-1; 7 nucleotides align to TRBD1. V was clipped by 4 bases and J by 2 bases; unmatched bases: 9. This CDR3 is built from 16 residues. Germline lookup yields CDR1 SGHRS and CDR2 YFSETQ. Here the CDR3 reads CASSPRTGVAYNEQFF. The DNA for the CDR3 is TGCGCCAGCAGCCCGAGGACAGGAGTCGCCTACAATGAGCAGTTCTTC. Combining the CDR3 with reference TRBV5-1 and TRBJ2-1 gives the whole variable domain KAGVTQTPRYLIKTRGQQVTLSCSPISGHRSVSWYQQTPGQGLQFLFEYFSETQRNKGNFPGRFSGRQFSNSRSEMNVSTLELGDSALYLCASSPRTGVAYNEQFFGPGTRLTVL.

V and J are TRBV2 and TRBJ2-5; D is unclear. The CDR3 is made up of 14 amino acids. Trimming removed 6 bases from V and 0 bases from J, with 11 bases in between. Germline V gene lookup returns CDR1 SNHLY and CDR2 FYNNEI. In nucleotides, the CDR3 is TGTGCCAGCAGACCTGGAGTGTACCAAGAGACCCAGTACTTC. It yields the protein CASRPGVYQETQYF.

This clone was recorded only once. The chain uses TRBV19 and TRBJ1-6, with TRBD1 identical over 7 bases. The CDR3 is 19 residues long. Germline loops: CDR1 LNHDA, CDR2 SQIVND (reference sequence). V trimming: 6 bases; J trimming: 5 bases; junction bases outside the gene matches: 19. CDR3 residues: CASSKFLDPFGQDNSPLHF. DNA for the CDR3: TGTGCCAGTAGCAAATTCCTTGACCCATTTGGACAGGATAATTCACCCCTCCACTTT.

This rearrangement joins TRBV9 to TRBJ2-1, with 10 bases lining up with TRBD2. The CDR3 covers 15 residues. V lost 4 bases to trimming and J lost 2 bases; unmatched junction nucleotides: 3. Germline V gene data show CDR1 as SGDLS and CDR2 as YYNGEE. The CDR3 loop reads CASSLGLAAYNEQFF. The DNA for the CDR3 is TGTGCCAGCAGCTTAGGACTAGCGGCCTACAATGAGCAGTTCTTC.

The chain combines TRBV10-3 with TRBJ1-1; weak D call: TRBD1 (5 bases). V shed 5 bases and J shed 8 bases, with 12 bases lying between them. CDR3 length: 12 amino acids. CDR1 is ENHRY and CDR2 is SYGVKD in the germline V gene. The CDR3 nucleotides read TGTGCCATCAGTAGGGGCGGGTTCGAAGCTTTCTTT. As protein: CAISRGGFEAFF.

The chain has TRBV5-4 and TRBJ2-6, with D perhaps matching TRBD2 (5 bases). Trimming removed 2 bases from V and 3 bases from J, with 6 bases in between. This CDR3 contains 14 residues. Germline V gives CDR1 SGHNT, CDR2 YYREEE (reference sequence). The CDR3 sequence: CASSFGSGANVLTF. The DNA of the CDR3 is TGTGCCAGCAGCTTTGGGAGTGGGGCCAACGTCCTGACTTTC.

This sequence joins TRBV27 and TRBJ1-1; 7 nucleotides match TRBD1. The germline CDR1 and CDR2 sequences are MNHEY and SMNVEV (reference sequence). The CDR3 is 16 residues long. V was clipped by 3 bases and J by 5 bases; unmatched bases: 12. The CDR3 protein is CASSFSARYRGTEAFF. Here the CDR3 DNA reads TGTGCCAGCAGTTTCTCTGCTCGGTACAGGGGAACTGAAGCTTTCTTT.

V is TRBV23-1 and J is TRBJ2-7, with TRBD1 matching 9 bases. TRBV23-1 is recorded as an ORF, its role being uncertain. After removal of 0 bases from V and 5 bases from J, the junction contained 8 bases not matched to a gene. The CDR3 sequence is 16 residues long. The CDR3 loop reads CASSQSAGTGCHEQYF. CDR3 coding DNA: TGCGCCAGCAGTCAATCCGCCGGGACAGGGTGCCACGAGCAGTACTTC.

In this sample, this clone turned up a few times. This rearrangement joins TRBV4-1 to TRBJ2-5; 12 bases align to TRBD2. Germline V lookup: CDR1 MGHRA, CDR2 YSYEKL. CDR3 size: 18 residues. The V gene end was trimmed by 4 bases and the J gene end by 4 bases; junction bases not matched to a gene: 13. This CDR3 reads CASSLLGLAGGGGETQYF. The CDR3 DNA reads TGCGCCAGCAGCCTTTTGGGGCTAGCGGGGGGGGGAGGAGAGACCCAGTACTTC.

This clone was observed once. This chain's CDR3 is CASPSGQGGNEQFF. The CDR3 DNA is TGTGCCAGCCCATCGGGACAGGGGGGAAATGAGCAGTTCTTC. V gene TRBV2 combines with J gene TRBJ2-1; 11 nucleotides match TRBD1. From germline, CDR1 is SNHLY and CDR2 FYNNEI. CDR3 length: 14 amino acids. The V segment lost 8 bases and the J segment 7 bases; nucleotides outside the gene matches: 7.

This clone was seen just once. The chain employs TRBV5-1 and TRBJ1-4; maybe TRBD1 (6 bases). The CDR3 totals 15 residues. CDR1 SGHRS and CDR2 YFSETQ come from the germline V gene. V was pared by 0 bases and J by 5 bases, with 11 bases between. CDR3 sequence: CASSLGTEKNEKLFF. The CDR3 DNA reads TGCGCCAGCAGCTTGGGGACAGAGAAGAATGAAAAACTGTTTTTT. Based on the CDR3 plus reference TRBV5-1 and TRBJ1-4, the full variable domain is KAGVTQTPRYLIKTRGQQVTLSCSPISGHRSVSWYQQTPGQGLQFLFEYFSETQRNKGNFPGRFSGRQFSNSRSEMNVSTLELGDSALYLCASSLGTEKNEKLFFGSGTQLSVL.

The V call is TRBV6-5, the J call TRBJ2-5; TRBD2 aligns across 13 bases. CDR1 and CDR2 (germline): MNHEY, SVGAGI. There are 14 residues in the CDR3. V shed 6 bases and J 7 bases; nucleotides not matched to a gene: 5. The CDR3 bases are TGTGCCAGCAGACCACTAGCGGGAGGGCGGACCCAGTACTTC. Its protein is CASRPLAGGRTQYF.

The chain's CDR3 is CASSLTGAAKNIQYF. CDR3 DNA sequence: TGTGCCAGCAGCTTAACGGGGGCAGCCAAAAACATTCAGTACTTC. The rearrangement joins TRBV7-3 to TRBJ2-4; tentatively, D is TRBD1 (6 bases). V lost 0 bases, J lost 0 bases, and 6 bases lay in between. This CDR3 has 15 residues. Germline CDR1 SGHTA, CDR2 FQGTGA.

This chain uses TRBV6-6 with TRBJ2-7; no reliable D call. The CDR3 spans 11 residues. Germline V gene sequence: CDR1 MNHNY, CDR2 SVGAGI (reference sequence). V lost 2 bases and J 6 bases, leaving 5 bases between the germline ends. The CDR3 here is CASSYTSEQYF. CDR3 DNA: TGTGCCAGCAGTTACACGTCCGAGCAGTACTTC.

J is TRBJ1-2 and V is TRBV28; tentative D call: TRBD1 (5 bases). The CDR3 covers 13 residues. Germline values: CDR1 MDHEN, CDR2 SYDVKM. Deletions cut 5 bases from V and 3 bases from J, with 10 bases between. The CDR3 DNA sequence: TGTGCCAGCAGTCCCGCGGGGGACTATGGCTACACCTTC. This sequence encodes CASSPAGDYGYTF.

DNA for the CDR3: TGTGCCACCAGTGGCGTCGACTACAATGAGCAGTTCTTC. It codes for CATSGVDYNEQFF. The chain combines TRBV24-1 with TRBJ2-1; D gene ambiguous. Between the trimmed V and J ends, which lost 5 bases and 3 bases, there was a span of 7 bases. The CDR3 runs to 13 residues. The germline gives CDR1 KGHDR, CDR2 SFDVKD.

The chain employs TRBV6-2 or TRBV6-3 and TRBJ1-2, with TRBD1 matching over 9 bases. CDR3 size: 13 residues. Germline CDR1 and CDR2: MNHEY and SVGEGT. V was clipped by 5 bases and J by 8 bases; unmatched bases: 6. The CDR3 DNA reads as TGTGCCAGCAGTCTACAGGGGGCTGGAGGCTACACCTTC. It is translated as CASSLQGAGGYTF.

The chain employs TRBV7-2 and TRBJ2-7, with a possible D match to TRBD1 (5 bases). The CDR3 runs to 15 residues. Trimming cost V 5 bases and J 1 base, with 15 bases left between them. Germline CDR1 and CDR2: SGHTA and FQGNSA. This CDR3 reads CASSLQGSQSYEQYF. In DNA form, the CDR3 reads TGTGCCAGCAGCCTCCAGGGATCGCAGTCCTACGAGCAGTACTTC.

CDR3 amino acids: CASSRDNSNTGELFF. The CDR3 DNA reads TGTGCCAGCAGCAGGGACAATTCGAACACCGGGGAGCTGTTTTTT. This chain links TRBV28 with TRBJ2-2; possible D gene TRBD1, 6 bases. Per the germline V gene, CDR1 is MDHEN and CDR2 is SYDVKM. This CDR3 has 15 residues. Deletions cut 6 bases from V and 0 bases from J, with 11 bases between.

V and J are TRBV21-1 and TRBJ2-2; the table's D call TRBD2 went unverified against the DNA. TRBV21-1 is reported as a pseudogene. CDR3 size: 15 residues. The CDR3 DNA is TGTGCCAGCAGTAGCTGGACTAGCCTCACCGGGGAGCTGTTTTTT. Protein product: CASSSWTSLTGELFF.

J is TRBJ1-2 and V is TRBV5-5, with no clear D. The germline V gene encodes CDR1 SGHKS and CDR2 YYEKEE (reference sequence). Trimming pared 0 bases from V and 0 bases from J, leaving 9 bases between. The CDR3 is made up of 15 amino acids. The CDR3 DNA is TGTGCCAGCAGCTTGGGAATCACGGCTAACTATGGCTACACCTTC. This encodes CASSLGITANYGYTF.

This sequence joins TRBV5-8 and TRBJ2-3; 11 bases fit TRBD1. Germline-derived CDR1 and CDR2 are SGHTS and YDEGEE. V lost 1 base to trimming and J lost 4 bases; unmatched junction nucleotides: 5. This CDR3 has 16 residues. The CDR3, as DNA: TGTGCCAGCAGCTTGAGGCGGACAGGGGGCGCAGATACGCAGTATTTT. The encoded protein is CASSLRRTGGADTQYF.

The V call is TRBV29-1, the J call TRBJ2-3; D may be TRBD1 (5 bases). Germline loops: CDR1 SQVTM, CDR2 ANQGSEA. Trimming took off 3 bases at V and 7 bases at J, with 8 bases between the two ends. CDR3 length: 11 amino acids. The CDR3 nucleotides read TGCAGCGTTGATGCAGGGCATACGCAGTATTTT. It specifies CSVDAGHTQYF.

This clone has only a few counts. The chain links TRBV4-1 to TRBJ1-1; D may be TRBD1 (6 bases). CDR3 length: 14 amino acids. V lost 4 bases to trimming and J lost 10 bases, with 19 bases between them. The germline gives CDR1 MGHRA, CDR2 YSYEKL. CDR3 sequence: CASSRLQRGRGAFF. The DNA for the CDR3 is TGCGCCAGCAGCCGATTACAAAGGGGCAGGGGAGCTTTCTTT.

This clone showed up just once. This rearrangement joins TRBV4-3 to TRBJ1-2, with 9 nucleotides matching TRBD1. Unmatched junction bases numbered 9, after V lost 4 bases and J lost 6 bases. Per the germline V gene, CDR1 is LGHNA and CDR2 is YSLEER. There are 15 residues in the CDR3. In DNA form, the CDR3 reads TGCGCCAGCAGCCCGGGACAGGGACGAGCGGATGGCTACACCTTC. It specifies CASSPGQGRADGYTF.